This T cell receptor (beta chain) was recovered during a study of identical twins. Trimming cost V 6 bases and J 6 bases, with 18 bases left between them. The CDR3 consists of 14 residues. From the 5' RACE reads, TCRdb called clonotypes with MiXCR, one entry per CDR3 protein. The sample holds about 690,000 distinct CDR3 sequences, 5.5% to 6.5% seen once. The rearrangement uses TRBV12-3 or TRBV12-4 and TRBJ2-7; no clear D. The material sequenced was naive T cells sorted from blood. The clonotype was recovered from a man younger than 35 in good health. The chain's CDR3 is CASSPRLTGPEQYF. CDR3 nucleotide sequence: TGTGCCAGCAGCCCCCGATTGACCGGACCCGAGCAGTACTTC.